The 13 T cell receptor beta chains given below trace back to one sample, sequenced in a study of shared clonotypes between healthy human individuals. TCRdb's table, derived via immunoSEQ multiplex PCR, lists solely in-frame clones and lacks some. The sample holds fewer than 400,000 clones; around two thirds are singletons and the top ten take approximately 10%. The sample comprised memory CD4+ T cells sorted from blood. Subset specified: CD45RA-negative fraction. The source is a man aged 30 to 45 in good health.

The V and J genes are TRBV5-1 and TRBJ1-1; 7 nucleotides agree with TRBD1. The CDR3 extends over 14 amino acids. V shed 2 bases and J 5 bases; nucleotides not matched to a gene: 6. The V gene's germline CDR1 is SGHRS and CDR2 YFSETQ. The CDR3 DNA reads as TGCGCCAGCAGCTTTCAGGGGGTTGGGACTGAAGCTTTCTTT. This gives the protein CASSFQGVGTEAFF.

This clone came up a few times. This chain joins TRBV19 and TRBJ1-2, with D unclear. The V gene's germline CDR1 is LNHDA and CDR2 SQIVND (reference sequence). This CDR3 has 12 residues. The V end lost 4 bases, the J end lost 4 bases, and 7 bases lay between the germline ends. CDR3 nucleotides: TGTGCCAGTAGTACGTACGGCTATGGCTACACCTTC. Translation: CASSTYGYGYTF.

Here the CDR3 reads CSVKNRASAYEQYF. CDR3 DNA: TGCAGCGTAAAAAACAGGGCCTCGGCCTACGAGCAGTACTTC. The rearrangement uses TRBV29-1 and TRBJ2-7; D possibly corresponds to TRBD1 (6 bases). CDR3 length: 14 amino acids. V was clipped by 6 bases and J by 2 bases, with 17 bases between them. Germline values: CDR1 SQVTM, CDR2 ANQGSEA.

V gene TRBV7-8 combines with J gene TRBJ2-1; 7 bases fit TRBD1. CDR1 is SGHVS and CDR2 is FQNEAQ in the germline V gene. The CDR3 extends over 15 amino acids. Trimming took 0 bases from V and 7 from J; bases not matched to a gene: 6. Written as DNA, the CDR3 is TGTGCCAGCAGCTTAGCGGAGGCCAGGGGGAATGAGCAGTTCTTC. It codes for CASSLAEARGNEQFF.

This clone has a count of ten or more. This chain uses TRBV5-4 with TRBJ2-1; 9 bases agree with TRBD1. CDR1 and CDR2 from the germline V gene are SGHNT and YYREEE (reference sequence). V was clipped by 3 bases and J by 1 base; unmatched bases: 5. This CDR3 spans 16 amino acids. CDR3 protein: CASSSPGQGSYNEQFF. The CDR3 region has the DNA TGTGCCAGCAGCTCCCCGGGACAGGGTTCCTACAATGAGCAGTTCTTC.

The gene calls are TRBV5-1 and TRBJ2-3, with TRBD2 matching 12 bases. This CDR3 comprises 16 residues. With V trimmed by 4 bases and J by 6 bases, 9 bases remained unmatched. In germline, CDR1 is SGHRS, CDR2 YFSETQ. This CDR3 reads CASSRSTSGSYDTQYF. Here the CDR3 DNA reads TGCGCCAGCAGCCGATCGACTAGCGGGAGTTACGATACGCAGTATTTT. The full variable domain, its missing parts supplied by reference TRBV5-1 and TRBJ2-3, is KAGVTQTPRYLIKTRGQQVTLSCSPISGHRSVSWYQQTPGQGLQFLFEYFSETQRNKGNFPGRFSGRQFSNSRSEMNVSTLELGDSALYLCASSRSTSGSYDTQYFGPGTRLTVL.

This clone was detected once. A far larger clone differs by one base, so this is likely a read error. CDR3 in amino acids: CASRGAPEHLYGYTF. The CDR3 DNA follows: TGTGCCAGTAGGGGAGCTCCGGAACACCTCTATGGCTACACCTTC. The chain links TRBV19 to TRBJ1-2; D unclear. Trimming removed 6 bases at V and 4 bases at J, with 18 bases between. Per the germline V gene, CDR1 is LNHDA and CDR2 is SQIVND (reference sequence). The CDR3 is 15 amino acids.

The chain links TRBV18 to TRBJ2-7, with 8 bases identical to TRBD1. Germline CDR1 and CDR2: KGHSH and LQKENI. This CDR3 has 14 residues. J gave up 2 bases and V 4 bases, and 4 bases lay outside the gene matches. CDR3 in amino acids: CASSREGQAYEQYF. The CDR3 DNA is TGTGCCAGCTCACGAGAGGGACAGGCCTACGAGCAGTACTTC.

This clone was counted a few times. The chain employs TRBV6-1 and TRBJ1-3, with 7 bases identical to TRBD1. V was pared by 4 bases and J by 5 bases, with 14 bases of the junction left unmatched. Germline V gene sequence: CDR1 MNHNS, CDR2 SASEGT. The CDR3 has 17 amino acids. CDR3 sequence reads: CASSATWRQGGRNTIYF. The CDR3 DNA reads as TGTGCCAGCAGTGCCACCTGGAGACAGGGTGGTAGAAACACCATATATTTT.

V and J are TRBV30 and TRBJ1-1; D unclear. Germline lookup yields CDR1 GTSNPN and CDR2 SVGIG (reference sequence). Trimming took off 2 bases at V and 8 bases at J, with 9 bases between the two ends. The CDR3 is 11 amino acids. This CDR3 reads CAWSPVLEAFF. In DNA form, the CDR3 reads TGTGCCTGGAGTCCCGTACTAGAAGCTTTCTTT.

As for this clone: The sample carries other DNA sequences with the same CDR3. J is TRBJ2-3 and V is TRBV18; the D gene is possibly TRBD2 (6 bases). The germline V and J ends were trimmed by 6 bases and 3 bases, with 7 bases remaining between them. The CDR3 extends over 12 amino acids. Germline CDR1 KGHSH, CDR2 LQKENI. In DNA form, the CDR3 reads TGTGCCAGCTCGGGGGGAACAGATACGCAGTATTTT. It yields the protein CASSGGTDTQYF. Full variable domain (outside the CDR3, taken from reference TRBV18 and TRBJ2-3): NAGVMQNPRHLVRRRGQEARLRCSPMKGHSHVYWYRQLPEEGLKFMVYLQKENIIDESGMPKERFSAEFPKEGPSILRIQQVVRGDSAAYFCASSGGTDTQYFGPGTRLTVL.

The chain employs TRBV5-1 and TRBJ2-7; 12 bases are a match to TRBD1. Germline values: CDR1 SGHRS, CDR2 YFSETQ. Trimming removed 4 bases from V and 5 bases from J; junction bases left unmatched: 7. The CDR3 extends over 15 amino acids. The CDR3 is CASSTTGTGGDEQYF. The CDR3 DNA reads TGCGCCAGCAGCACCACCGGGACAGGGGGCGACGAGCAGTACTTC.

This chain links TRBV11-2 with TRBJ2-7; a weak D match, TRBD2 (5 bases). The germline CDR1 and CDR2 sequences are SGHAT and FQNNGV. Trimming took 0 bases from V and 6 from J, leaving 12 bases between them. CDR3 size: 14 residues. CDR3 protein: CASSLDSGFTEQYF. CDR3 nucleotides: TGTGCCAGCAGCTTAGATTCGGGATTTACCGAGCAGTACTTC.